Below are 17 T cell receptor beta chains sequenced from a single sample in a study of CD8 T cells in Susac syndrome. A quantity of about 0.5 to 1 ug RNA underwent reverse transcription using random hexamers. MiXCR, applied by TCRdb to the immunoSEQ multiplex PCR reads, yields one record per CDR3 protein. Among approximately 300,000 distinct CDR3 sequences listed, over 75% were seen once. Sequencing was performed on CD8+ T cells from PBMCs. The receptors were gathered from a human donor with multiple sclerosis.

This rearrangement joins TRBV19 to TRBJ1-2; D ambiguous. Germline CDR1 is LNHDA and CDR2 is SQIVND (reference sequence). V was shortened by 5 bases and J by 3 bases, with 7 bases between the two germline ends. This CDR3 is built from 12 residues. CDR3 DNA: TGTGCCAGTAGTGGAGGACACTATGGCTACACCTTC. It translates to CASSGGHYGYTF.

The J gene is TRBJ1-2, the V gene TRBV4-3; weak D call: TRBD1 (5 bases). V gave up 0 bases and J gave up 12 bases, with 29 bases separating them. Germline CDR1 and CDR2: LGHNA and YSLEER. This CDR3 has 18 amino acids. CDR3 region: CASSQDVTMEGPMPVDTF. CDR3 coding DNA: TGCGCCAGCAGCCAAGATGTAACTATGGAGGGACCTATGCCCGTGGACACCTTC.

As DNA, the CDR3 is TGTGCCACCAGTGACGGCTCACTAGCGGCCCCGGGGGAGCAGTACTTC. As protein: CATSDGSLAAPGEQYF. The chain employs TRBV24-1 and TRBJ2-7; 8 nucleotides align to TRBD2. Germline trimming cut 4 bases from V and 7 bases from J; bases unmatched to any gene: 14. CDR1 is KGHDR, CDR2 SFDVKD, per germline. This CDR3 has 16 amino acids.

The genes are TRBV27 and TRBJ2-1; 13 nucleotides line up with TRBD2. This CDR3 comprises 18 residues. V shed 8 bases, J shed 0 bases, and the junction held 10 bases outside the gene matches. CDR1 MNHEY and CDR2 SMNVEV come from the germline V gene (reference sequence). CDR3 protein: CASSLFRTSGSSYNEQFF. The DNA of the CDR3 is TGTGCCAGCTCTCTTTTTAGGACTAGCGGGAGCTCCTACAATGAGCAGTTCTTC.

J is TRBJ2-5 and V is TRBV12-3 or TRBV12-4; D is ambiguous. The CDR3 is 18 amino acids. Trimming removed 2 bases at V and 3 bases at J, with 22 bases between. The CDR3 bases are TGTGCCAGCAGTTTACGGCGTACGGCGGCGGTAGGGAAAGAGACCCAGTACTTC. This translates into CASSLRRTAAVGKETQYF.

This clonotype has a handful of counts. The rearrangement links TRBV4-2 to TRBJ2-3, with D uncertain. The CDR3 is made up of 12 amino acids. V lost 1 base to trimming and J lost 5 bases, with 4 bases between them. Germline V gene lookup returns CDR1 LGHNA and CDR2 YNFKEQ. This chain's CDR3 is CASSQGLDTQYF. CDR3 nucleotides: TGTGCCAGCAGCCAAGGTTTAGATACGCAGTATTTT.

The table lists this clonotype with a count of one. This chain uses TRBV7-9 with TRBJ2-1, with 12 nucleotides matching TRBD2. Trimming cost V 5 bases and J 6 bases; bases outside gene matches: 14. The CDR3 spans 18 residues. Germline CDR1 is SEHNR and CDR2 is FQNEAQ (reference sequence). The CDR3 nucleotides read TGTGCCAGCAGCCTTCGAGCTACCCCGGGACTAGCGGGCAATGAGCAGTTCTTC. Its translation is CASSLRATPGLAGNEQFF.

The gene calls are TRBV7-9 and TRBJ2-5; D not resolved. The length of the CDR3 is 16 residues. CDR1 is SEHNR, CDR2 FQNEAQ, per germline (reference sequence). V was cut by 5 bases and J by 2 bases, with 18 bases left in between. The CDR3 here is CASSPQSSLFQETQYF. CDR3 DNA: TGTGCCAGCAGCCCCCAGAGCAGTCTATTTCAAGAGACCCAGTACTTC.

This chain links TRBV9 with TRBJ2-2; TRBD2 aligns across 9 bases. CDR3 length: 17 amino acids. The V and J ends lost 0 bases and 3 bases, in that order; junction bases with no gene match: 6. The germline V gene encodes CDR1 SGDLS and CDR2 YYNGEE. CDR3 nucleotides: TGTGCCAGCAGCGTAGCGGGCGGGGGGGCGGACACCGGGGAGCTGTTTTTT. Its protein product is CASSVAGGGADTGELFF.

The chain links TRBV7-8 to TRBJ2-7, with D perhaps TRBD1 (6 bases). The V end was cut by 5 bases, the J end by 3 bases, with 17 bases between. The CDR3 spans 15 residues. The germline V gene has CDR1 SGHVS and CDR2 FQNEAQ. The CDR3 sequence is CASSPRAGDGYEQYF. The CDR3 DNA reads TGTGCCAGCAGCCCTAGGGCAGGGGACGGCTACGAGCAGTACTTC.

This clonotype showed up just a few times. This chain links TRBV4-2 with TRBJ2-6; TRBD1 might be the D (6 bases). CDR3 size: 16 residues. CDR1 is LGHNA, CDR2 YNFKEQ, per germline. The germline V and J ends were trimmed by 0 bases and 0 bases, with 6 bases remaining between them. The CDR3 loop reads CASSQEDSSGANVLTF. CDR3 DNA: TGTGCCAGCAGCCAAGAGGACAGCTCTGGGGCCAACGTCCTGACTTTC.

V and J are TRBV4-3 and TRBJ2-7, with D uncertain. The germline V gene has CDR1 LGHNA and CDR2 YSLEER. The CDR3 totals 18 residues. V was cut by 2 bases and J by 0 bases, with 20 bases left in between. The CDR3 region has the DNA TGCGCCAGCAGCCAACTTACGGTGAAGGACGGCTTCTCCTACGAGCAGTACTTC. The encoded protein is CASSQLTVKDGFSYEQYF.

This clonotype is a singleton in its sample. For the CDR3, the DNA is TGCGCCAGCGAAGGGGACAGGGAGGGCGATCAGCCCCAGCATTTT. Its protein product is CASEGDREGDQPQHF. This sequence joins TRBV23-1 and TRBJ1-5, with TRBD1 matching 9 bases. TRBV23-1 is treated as an ORF (open reading frame) with a function not yet certain. The trim removed 8 bases at V and 5 bases at J, leaving 10 bases unmatched. The CDR3 has 15 amino acids.

The V call is TRBV7-3, the J call TRBJ2-1; 9 positions match TRBD1. The CDR3 is 14 amino acids. V shed 5 bases and J 7 bases; nucleotides not matched to a gene: 6. The germline gives CDR1 SGHTA, CDR2 FQGTGA. CDR3 sequence: CASSPTGGTNEQFF. The CDR3 nucleotides are TGTGCCAGCAGCCCGACAGGGGGGACGAATGAGCAGTTCTTC.

This clonotype came up a few times. This sequence joins TRBV29-1 and TRBJ1-5; D not certain. V was clipped by 4 bases and J by 0 bases, with 10 bases between them. The length of the CDR3 is 14 residues. CDR1 is SQVTM and CDR2 is ANQGSEA in the germline V gene. The CDR3: CSVVRINSNQPQHF. DNA of the CDR3: TGCAGCGTTGTGCGGATAAATAGCAATCAGCCCCAGCATTTT.

V gene TRBV4-3 combines with J gene TRBJ2-6, with a tentative D call TRBD1 (6 bases). V was pared by 4 bases and J by 9 bases, with 16 bases between. CDR1 and CDR2 (germline): LGHNA, YSLEER. The CDR3 totals 15 residues. The CDR3 protein is CASSPVPGQHNVLTF. The CDR3, as DNA: TGCGCCAGCAGCCCCGTGCCAGGACAGCACAACGTCCTGACTTTC.

The chain couples TRBV12-3 or TRBV12-4 to TRBJ2-5, with 7 bases that match TRBD1. The CDR3 length is 15 residues. V shed 2 bases, J shed 4 bases, and the junction held 7 bases outside the gene matches. The CDR3 nucleotides are TGTGCCAGCAGTTTACCGGACAGGTTAGGAGAGACCCAGTACTTC. Amino acid sequence: CASSLPDRLGETQYF.